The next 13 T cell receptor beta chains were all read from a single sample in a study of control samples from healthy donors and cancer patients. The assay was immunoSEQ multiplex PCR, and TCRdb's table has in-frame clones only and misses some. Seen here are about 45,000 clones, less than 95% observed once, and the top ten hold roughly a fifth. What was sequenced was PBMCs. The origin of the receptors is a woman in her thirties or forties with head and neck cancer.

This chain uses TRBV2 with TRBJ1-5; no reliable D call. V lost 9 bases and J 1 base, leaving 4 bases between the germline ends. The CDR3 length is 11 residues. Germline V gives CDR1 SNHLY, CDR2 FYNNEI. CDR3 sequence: CASGSNQPQHF. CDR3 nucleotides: TGTGCCAGTGGCAGCAATCAGCCCCAGCATTTT.

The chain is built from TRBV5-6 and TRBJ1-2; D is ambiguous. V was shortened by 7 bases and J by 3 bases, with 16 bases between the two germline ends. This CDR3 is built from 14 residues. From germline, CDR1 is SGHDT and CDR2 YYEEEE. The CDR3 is CASCELARDYGYTF. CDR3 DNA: TGTGCCAGCTGTGAGCTCGCTAGGGACTATGGCTACACCTTC.

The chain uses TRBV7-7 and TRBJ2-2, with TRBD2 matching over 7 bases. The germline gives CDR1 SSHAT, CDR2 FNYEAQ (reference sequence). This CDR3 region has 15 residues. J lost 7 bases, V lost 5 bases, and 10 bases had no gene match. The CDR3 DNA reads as TGTGCCAGCAGCCCCCGGGGACTAATGGGCGGGGAGCTGTTTTTT. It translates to CASSPRGLMGGELFF.

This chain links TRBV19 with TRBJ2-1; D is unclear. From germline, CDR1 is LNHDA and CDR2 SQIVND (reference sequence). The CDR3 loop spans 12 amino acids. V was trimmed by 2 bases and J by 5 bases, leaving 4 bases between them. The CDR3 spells CASSISDNEQFF. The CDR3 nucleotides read TGTGCCAGTAGTATATCTGACAATGAGCAGTTCTTC.

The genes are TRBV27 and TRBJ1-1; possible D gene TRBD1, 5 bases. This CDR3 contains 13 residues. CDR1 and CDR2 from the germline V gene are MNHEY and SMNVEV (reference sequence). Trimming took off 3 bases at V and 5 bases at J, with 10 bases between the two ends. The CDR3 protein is CASSFAGRTEAFF. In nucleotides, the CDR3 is TGTGCCAGCAGTTTCGCAGGGCGGACTGAAGCTTTCTTT.

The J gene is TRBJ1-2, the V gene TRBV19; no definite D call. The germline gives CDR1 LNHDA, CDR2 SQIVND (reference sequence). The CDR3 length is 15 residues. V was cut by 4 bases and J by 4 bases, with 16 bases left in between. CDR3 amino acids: CASSTILRAGYGYTF. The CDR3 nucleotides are TGTGCCAGTAGTACCATACTTAGGGCGGGCTATGGCTACACCTTC. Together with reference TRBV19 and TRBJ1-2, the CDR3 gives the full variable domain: DGGITQSPKYLFRKEGQNVTLSCEQNLNHDAMYWYRQDPGQGLRLIYYSQIVNDFQKGDIAEGYSVSREKKESFPLTVTSAQKNPTAFYLCASSTILRAGYGYTFGSGTRLTVV.

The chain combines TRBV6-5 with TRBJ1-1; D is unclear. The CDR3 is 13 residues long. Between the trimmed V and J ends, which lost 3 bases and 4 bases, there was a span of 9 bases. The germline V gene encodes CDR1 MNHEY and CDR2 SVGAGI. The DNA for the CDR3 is TGTGCCAGCAGTTATTATCCGGTCACTGAAGCTTTCTTT. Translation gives CASSYYPVTEAFF.

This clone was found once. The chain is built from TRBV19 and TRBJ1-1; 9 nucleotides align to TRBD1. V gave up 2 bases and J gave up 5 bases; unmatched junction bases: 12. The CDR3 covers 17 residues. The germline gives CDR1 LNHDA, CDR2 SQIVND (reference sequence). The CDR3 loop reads CASSIFRDRVYRTEAFF. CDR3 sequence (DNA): TGTGCCAGTAGTATATTCCGGGACAGGGTGTATAGGACTGAAGCTTTCTTT.

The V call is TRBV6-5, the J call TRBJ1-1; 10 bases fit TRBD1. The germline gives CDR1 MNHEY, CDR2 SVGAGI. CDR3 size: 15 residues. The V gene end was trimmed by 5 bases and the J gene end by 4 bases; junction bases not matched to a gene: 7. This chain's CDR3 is CASSRQGAWATEAFF. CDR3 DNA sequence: TGTGCCAGCAGTCGACAGGGGGCCTGGGCCACTGAAGCTTTCTTT.

This chain's CDR3 is CASSPFSVRTGGNTGELFF. The CDR3 nucleotides read TGTGCCAGCAGCCCATTCTCCGTGAGGACAGGGGGTAACACCGGGGAGCTGTTTTTT. The chain links TRBV7-6 to TRBJ2-2; 10 positions agree with TRBD1. Germline V gene lookup returns CDR1 SGHVS and CDR2 FNYEAQ. The CDR3 runs to 19 residues. Losses at the gene ends were 5 bases for V and 2 bases for J; bases not matched to a gene: 14.

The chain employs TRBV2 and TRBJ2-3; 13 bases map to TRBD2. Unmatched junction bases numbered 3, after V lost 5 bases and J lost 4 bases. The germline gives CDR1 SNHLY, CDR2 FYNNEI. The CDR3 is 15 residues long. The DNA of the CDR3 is TGTGCCAGCAGTTGGACTAGCGGGAGCTCAGATACGCAGTATTTT. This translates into CASSWTSGSSDTQYF.

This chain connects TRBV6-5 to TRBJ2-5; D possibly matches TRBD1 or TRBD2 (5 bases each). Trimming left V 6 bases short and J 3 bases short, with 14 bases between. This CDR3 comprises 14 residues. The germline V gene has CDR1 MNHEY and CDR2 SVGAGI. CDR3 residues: CASSSGDAEETQYF. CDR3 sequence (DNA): TGTGCCAGCAGCTCTGGGGACGCGGAAGAGACCCAGTACTTC.

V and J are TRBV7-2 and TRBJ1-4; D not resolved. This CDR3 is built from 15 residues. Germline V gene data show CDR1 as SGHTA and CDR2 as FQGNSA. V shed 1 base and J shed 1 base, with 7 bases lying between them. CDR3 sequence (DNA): TGTGCCAGCAGCTTAGGCGGTATAACTAATGAAAAACTGTTTTTT. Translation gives CASSLGGITNEKLFF.